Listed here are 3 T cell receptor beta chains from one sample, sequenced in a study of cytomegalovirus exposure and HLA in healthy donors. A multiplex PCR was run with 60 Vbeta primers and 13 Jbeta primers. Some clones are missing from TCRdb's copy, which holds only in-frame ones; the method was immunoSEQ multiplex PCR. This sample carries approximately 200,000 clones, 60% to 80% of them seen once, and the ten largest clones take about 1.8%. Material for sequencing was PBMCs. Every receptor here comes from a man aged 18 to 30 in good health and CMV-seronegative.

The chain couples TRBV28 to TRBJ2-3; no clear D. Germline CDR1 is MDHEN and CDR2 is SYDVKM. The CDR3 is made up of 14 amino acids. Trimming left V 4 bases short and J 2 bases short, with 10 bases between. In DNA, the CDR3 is TGTGCCAGCAGTTCCCCCCCATTCACAGATACGCAGTATTTT. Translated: CASSSPPFTDTQYF.

CDR3 amino acids: CASRPDGGKTTEAFF. The CDR3 bases are TGTGCCAGCAGGCCAGACGGGGGGAAGACCACTGAAGCTTTCTTT. V usage is TRBV6-5 and J usage is TRBJ1-1; D possibly corresponds to TRBD1 (5 bases). V lost 6 bases, J lost 4 bases, and 18 bases lay in between. The length of the CDR3 is 15 residues. Germline assignment: CDR1 MNHEY and CDR2 SVGAGI.

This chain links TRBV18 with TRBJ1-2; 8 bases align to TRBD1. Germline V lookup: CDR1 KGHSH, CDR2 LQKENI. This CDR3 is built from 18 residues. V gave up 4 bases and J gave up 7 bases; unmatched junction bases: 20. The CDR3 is CASSRRTGFIDTPRGYTF. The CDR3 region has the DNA TGTGCCAGCTCACGAAGGACAGGGTTTATTGATACCCCCCGTGGCTACACCTTC.